These 22 T cell receptor beta chains were all obtained from the same sample, sequenced in a study of cytomegalovirus exposure and HLA in healthy donors. PCR used 60 Vbeta primers and 13 Jbeta primers. Only in-frame clones appear in the TCRdb table, and some are missing; sequencing was by immunoSEQ multiplex PCR. Here the sample table reports some 75,000 clones. Material: PBMCs. The source of these receptors is a man aged 35-49 years in good health and CMV-seronegative.

The chain recombines TRBV13 with TRBJ2-7; a weak D match, TRBD2 (6 bases). The V gene's germline CDR1 is PRHDT and CDR2 FYEKMQ (reference sequence). There are 15 residues in the CDR3. With 4 bases removed from V and 6 bases from J, the gap between germline ends came to 19 bases. The CDR3, as DNA: TGTGCCAGCAGCTGGCGGGGAGGTCTCGGTCGCGAGCAGTACTTC. Translating gives CASSWRGGLGREQYF.

The genes are TRBV7-2 and TRBJ1-2; TRBD1 matches 10 bases. This CDR3 spans 14 amino acids. Germline lookup yields CDR1 SGHTA and CDR2 FQGNSA. The V segment lost 5 bases and the J segment 7 bases; nucleotides outside the gene matches: 7. Here the CDR3 DNA reads TGTGCCAGCAGCGTCCGGGACAGGGGAAGTGGCTACACCTTC. Residues: CASSVRDRGSGYTF.

The rearrangement uses TRBV6-1 and TRBJ1-1; no clear D gene. Trimming stripped 3 bases from V and 1 base from J, with 15 bases between. The CDR3 totals 16 residues. Germline lookup yields CDR1 MNHNS and CDR2 SASEGT. The CDR3 DNA reads as TGTGCCAGCAGTGACATTCTGGGCAGGCCGAACACTGAAGCTTTCTTT. This codes for CASSDILGRPNTEAFF.

J is TRBJ2-7 and V is TRBV28, with D perhaps TRBD2 (5 bases). Between the trimmed V and J ends, which lost 3 bases and 4 bases, there was a span of 13 bases. This CDR3 contains 14 residues. CDR1 and CDR2 from the germline V gene are MDHEN and SYDVKM. The chain's CDR3 is CASSFYGEGYEQYF. The CDR3, as DNA: TGTGCCAGCAGTTTCTATGGTGAGGGTTACGAGCAGTACTTC.

This chain links TRBV30 with TRBJ2-2; D is possibly TRBD2 (5 bases). V gave up 7 bases and J gave up 1 base, with 10 bases separating them. This CDR3 has 13 residues. CDR1 is GTSNPN and CDR2 is SVGIG in the germline V gene (reference sequence). CDR3: CASAGGNTGELFF. DNA for the CDR3: TGTGCCTCCGCCGGAGGGAACACCGGGGAGCTGTTTTTT.

The chain combines TRBV29-1 with TRBJ1-1; D is ambiguous. Trimming removed 1 base at V and 4 bases at J, with 13 bases between. Germline-derived CDR1 and CDR2 are SQVTM and ANQGSEA. The CDR3 has 14 residues. DNA for the CDR3: TGCAGCGTTGAAGCGGCGGTCGCGGGCACTGAAGCTTTCTTT. Amino acid sequence: CSVEAAVAGTEAFF.

The chain recombines TRBV25-1 with TRBJ2-1, with D possibly matching TRBD1 (5 bases). The CDR3 runs 14 residues. The germline V gene encodes CDR1 MGHDK and CDR2 SYGVNS. V was shortened by 5 bases and J by 0 bases, with 8 bases between the two germline ends. The CDR3 sequence is CASSRQSSYNEQFF. CDR3 in DNA: TGTGCCAGCAGTAGACAGAGCTCCTACAATGAGCAGTTCTTC.

The chain is built from TRBV9 and TRBJ2-3; D gene ambiguous. The CDR3 has 12 residues. Germline V gives CDR1 SGDLS, CDR2 YYNGEE. Trimming shortened V by 4 bases and J by 6 bases, and 9 bases separated the two germline ends. CDR3 in amino acids: CASSSTGDTQYF. The CDR3 DNA reads as TGTGCCAGCAGCTCCACCGGGGATACGCAGTATTTT.

The genes are TRBV5-1 and TRBJ2-1; 7 bases map to TRBD1. Germline V lookup: CDR1 SGHRS, CDR2 YFSETQ. Unmatched junction bases numbered 6, after V lost 3 bases and J lost 6 bases. The CDR3 totals 14 residues. The CDR3 bases are TGCGCCAGCAGCTCGGGACAGACCTTCAATGAGCAGTTCTTC. It translates to CASSSGQTFNEQFF.

V is TRBV4-2 and J is TRBJ1-5, with D tentatively TRBD1 (5 bases). CDR1 and CDR2 from the germline V gene are LGHNA and YNFKEQ. V lost 0 bases and J lost 6, with 12 bases in between. The CDR3 consists of 15 residues. The CDR3 nucleotides are TGTGCCAGCAGCCAAGAAGAAGGGACTTCTCAGCCCCAGCATTTT. This gives the protein CASSQEEGTSQPQHF.

The chain couples TRBV5-1 to TRBJ2-7, with D tentatively TRBD1 (5 bases). The germline gives CDR1 SGHRS, CDR2 YFSETQ. Deletions cut 0 bases from V and 3 bases from J, with 13 bases between. The CDR3 runs 15 residues. CDR3 DNA: TGCGCCAGCAGCTTGGCACCAGGGAAAGACTACGAGCAGTACTTC. This gives the protein CASSLAPGKDYEQYF.

For the CDR3, the DNA is TGTGCCATCAGCACGGACAGGGCAATCTCCTACGAGCAGTACTTC. Translating gives CAISTDRAISYEQYF. The chain combines TRBV10-3 with TRBJ2-7; 8 bases map to TRBD1. In germline, CDR1 is ENHRY, CDR2 SYGVKD. The trim removed 6 bases at V and 0 bases at J, leaving 7 bases unmatched. The CDR3 consists of 15 residues.

This rearrangement joins TRBV30 to TRBJ1-3, with a possible D match to TRBD1 (6 bases). The V gene's germline CDR1 is GTSNPN and CDR2 SVGIG (reference sequence). Trimming shortened V by 7 bases and J by 0 bases, and 10 bases separated the two germline ends. This CDR3 has 13 residues. This chain's CDR3 is CASGGFSGNTIYF. The CDR3 nucleotides read TGTGCCTCGGGGGGCTTCTCTGGAAACACCATATATTTT.

V usage is TRBV6-6 and J usage is TRBJ2-1, with 7 bases fitting TRBD1. V trimming: 1 base; J trimming: 13 bases; junction bases outside the gene matches: 4. The germline gives CDR1 MNHNY, CDR2 SVGAGI (reference sequence). The CDR3 extends over 12 amino acids. The CDR3 loop is CASSYLQGGQFF. In DNA, the CDR3 is TGTGCCAGCAGTTACTTACAAGGGGGCCAGTTCTTC.

The chain links TRBV28 to TRBJ1-3; unclear D gene. The germline V gene has CDR1 MDHEN and CDR2 SYDVKM. V was cut by 5 bases and J by 1 base, with 12 bases left in between. CDR3 size: 15 residues. CDR3 nucleotides: TGTGCCAGCAGTCCTCGACTGGTATCTGGAAACACCATATATTTT. Amino acid sequence: CASSPRLVSGNTIYF.

This chain connects TRBV11-2 to TRBJ2-5; 10 positions match TRBD1. Germline CDR1 and CDR2: SGHAT and FQNNGV. V dropped 5 bases and J dropped 4; count of bases not matched to a gene: 7. The CDR3 totals 15 residues. The CDR3 DNA reads TGTGCCAGCAGCCCGGGACAGGGGAGAGGAGAGACCCAGTACTTC. Protein: CASSPGQGRGETQYF.

This chain links TRBV5-6 with TRBJ1-1; TRBD1 is a possible D gene (5 bases). Germline CDR1 and CDR2: SGHDT and YYEEEE. V was cut by 0 bases and J by 4 bases, with 13 bases left in between. This CDR3 has 15 amino acids. The CDR3 coding sequence is TGTGCCAGCAGCTTGGCATCGGGGGGTGGCACTGAAGCTTTCTTT. Protein: CASSLASGGGTEAFF. The full variable domain, completed using reference TRBV5-6 and TRBJ1-1, is DAGVTQSPTHLIKTRGQQVTLRCSPKSGHDTVSWYQQALGQGPQFIFQYYEEEERQRGNFPDRFSGHQFPNYSSELNVNALLLGDSALYLCASSLASGGGTEAFFGQGTRLTVV.

This chain uses TRBV7-8 with TRBJ1-2; TRBD1 matches 12 bases. V gave up 3 bases and J gave up 6 bases; unmatched junction bases: 5. From germline, CDR1 is SGHVS and CDR2 FQNEAQ. The CDR3 length is 15 residues. The CDR3 spells CASSFAGTGGDGYTF. CDR3 bases: TGTGCCAGCAGCTTTGCCGGGACAGGGGGCGATGGCTACACCTTC.

The rearrangement links TRBV7-9 to TRBJ2-7; D may be TRBD1 (5 bases). V was pared by 1 base and J by 5 bases, with 21 bases between. From germline, CDR1 is SEHNR and CDR2 FQNEAQ (reference sequence). CDR3 length equals 17 residues. CDR3 amino acids: CASSLEPQGYLKNEQYF. CDR3 bases: TGTGCCAGCAGCTTAGAGCCCCAGGGCTATCTTAAAAACGAGCAGTACTTC.

The DNA for the CDR3 is TGTGCCAGCAGCCACCCTGAACAATATGGCTACACCTTC. It is translated as CASSHPEQYGYTF. This sequence joins TRBV5-4 and TRBJ1-2, with D unclear. CDR1 and CDR2 (germline): SGHNT, YYREEE (reference sequence). V was clipped by 4 bases and J by 5 bases, with 12 bases between them. The CDR3 totals 13 residues.

The chain carries TRBV21-1 and TRBJ1-5; the D call in the table, TRBD1, was not verified against the DNA. TRBV21-1 is a pseudogene. The CDR3 sequence is 14 residues long. This chain's CDR3 is CASTLDRCYQPQHF. In DNA, the CDR3 is TGTGCCAGCACCTTAGACAGGTGCTATCAGCCCCAGCATTTT.

This rearrangement joins TRBV5-4 to TRBJ2-3; D perhaps matches TRBD1 (5 bases). This CDR3 comprises 15 residues. Per the germline V gene, CDR1 is SGHNT and CDR2 is YYREEE (reference sequence). Trimming took off 5 bases at V and 2 bases at J, with 15 bases between the two ends. The CDR3 DNA sequence: TGTGCCAGCAGTGGGGCAGGGCGATTCACAGATACGCAGTATTTT. Residues: CASSGAGRFTDTQYF.